This T cell receptor beta chain was captured by sequencing in a study of T cell responses to AZD1222 COVID-19 vaccine. Whole-study results and caveats: Spike-specific TCR breadth rose after two AZD1222 doses, and depth rose as well. All repertoire sampling was performed exclusively after the peak T cell response. White British donors predominated, females outnumbered males, and clonal diversity was possibly underestimated.

There are a few counts of this clone. Its antigen is still unknown. Germline loops: CDR1 MDHEN, CDR2 SYDVKM. The CDR3 has 14 residues. With 7 bases removed from V and 4 bases from J, the gap between germline ends came to 14 bases. Method: immunoSEQ multiplex PCR; TCRdb's copy keeps in-frame clones and lacks some. This table holds 120,000 to 150,000 clones, 85% to 90% found once. V gene TRBV28 combines with J gene TRBJ1-5; D gene ambiguous. This clonotype originated in an adult who received the AZD1222 COVID-19 vaccine. Sample: peripheral blood, taken 28 days after the second AZD1222 dose. CDR3 sequence reads: CASNPSGGNQPQHF. In DNA form, the CDR3 reads TGTGCCAGCAACCCATCCGGCGGAAATCAGCCCCAGCATTTT.